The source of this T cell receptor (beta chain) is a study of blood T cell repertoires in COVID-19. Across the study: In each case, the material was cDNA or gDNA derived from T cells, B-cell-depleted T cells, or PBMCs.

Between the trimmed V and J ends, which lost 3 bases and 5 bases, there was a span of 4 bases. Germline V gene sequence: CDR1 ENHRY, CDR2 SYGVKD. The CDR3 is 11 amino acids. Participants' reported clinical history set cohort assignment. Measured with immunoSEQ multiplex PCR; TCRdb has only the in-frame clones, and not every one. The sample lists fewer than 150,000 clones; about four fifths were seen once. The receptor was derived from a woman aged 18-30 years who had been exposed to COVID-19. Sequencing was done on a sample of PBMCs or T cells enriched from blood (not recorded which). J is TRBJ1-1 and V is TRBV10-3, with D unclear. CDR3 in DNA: TGTGCCATCAGTGACAGGACTGAAGCTTTCTTT. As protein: CAISDRTEAFF.